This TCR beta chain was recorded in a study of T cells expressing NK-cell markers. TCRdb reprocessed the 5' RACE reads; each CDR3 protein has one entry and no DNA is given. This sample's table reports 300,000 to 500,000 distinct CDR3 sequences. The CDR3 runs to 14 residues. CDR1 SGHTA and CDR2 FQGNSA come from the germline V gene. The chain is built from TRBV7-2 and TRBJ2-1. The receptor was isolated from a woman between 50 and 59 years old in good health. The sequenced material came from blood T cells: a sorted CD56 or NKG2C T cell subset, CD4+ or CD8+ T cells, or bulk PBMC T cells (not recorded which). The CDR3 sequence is CASSPFGAYNEQFF.